This TCR beta chain is from a study of shared clonotypes between healthy human individuals. Study at large: The donor group consisted of a couple of women and a few men, aged 18 to 49. Study outcomes and limitations: Few donors limited the genetic and exposure-history diversity represented. It was only blood that was sampled, and tissue repertoires likely differ.

Germline loops: CDR1 SGHTS, CDR2 YDEGEE. CDR3 length: 18 residues. V was pared by 0 bases and J by 0 bases, with 6 bases of the junction left unmatched. Each cell subset's genomic DNA was divided evenly among several immunoSEQ plates. Only in-frame clones appear in the TCRdb table, and some are missing; sequencing was by immunoSEQ multiplex PCR. The top ten clones hold around 25% of a sample with 110,000 or so clones, around 71% of them seen once. Remarks on this clone: What it recognizes is unknown.

The sample consisted of memory CD8+ T cells sorted from blood. Subset: CD45RO+ cells pooled with CCR7-negative TemRA cells. V usage is TRBV5-8 and J usage is TRBJ2-7; 13 bases agree with TRBD2. The clonotype comes from a woman between 25 and 40 years old in good health. This chain's CDR3 is CASSLDTSGRAVSYEQYF. In DNA, the CDR3 is TGTGCCAGCAGCTTGGATACTAGCGGGAGGGCCGTCTCCTACGAGCAGTACTTC. The complete variable domain, with remaining parts taken from reference TRBV5-8 and TRBJ2-7, reads EAGVTQSPTHLIKTRGQQATLRCSPISGHTSVYWYQQALGLGLQFLLWYDEGEERNRGNFPPRFSGRQFPNYSSELNVNALELEDSALYLCASSLDTSGRAVSYEQYFGPGTRLTVT.